This T cell receptor (beta chain) was identified in a study of tumor and adjacent non-tumor tissue in lung cancer. Overall study: Patients comprised about a dozen adenocarcinoma, a couple of squamous cell carcinoma and 1 small cell lung cancer.

Points from the study as a whole: In normal lung, the top 100 clones were significantly more dominant than in tumor. Tumor TCR diversity, when higher, was linked to shorter survival.

TCRbeta libraries were built with three rounds of nested PCR, modified from ARM-PCR. Via MiXCR, TCRdb re-called the multiplex PCR reads, giving one row per CDR3 protein. The repertoire has about 110,000 distinct CDR3 sequences, over 75% of them found once; the top ten carry 20% to 25%. Concerning this clonotype itself: The antigen is not known. This likely comes from a read error, as the CDR3 has no conserved phenylalanine or tryptophan at its end.

RNA was extracted from bulk tissue without any cell sorting. Donors were chemotherapy-naive, newly diagnosed lung cancer surgical patients in China, August–late 2014. The source material was lung tumor tissue. The sequence came from a man aged 70 or older with non-small cell lung cancer.

As DNA, the CDR3 is TGTGCCATCAGTGACTTGCGGGAGGCAAAGATTCAGTACTTA. Translation gives CAISDLREAKIQYL. The rearrangement uses TRBV10-3 and TRBJ2-4, with 8 bases fitting TRBD2. This CDR3 is built from 14 residues. The trim removed 3 bases at V and 10 bases at J, leaving 8 bases unmatched. CDR1 ENHRY and CDR2 SYGVKD come from the germline V gene.